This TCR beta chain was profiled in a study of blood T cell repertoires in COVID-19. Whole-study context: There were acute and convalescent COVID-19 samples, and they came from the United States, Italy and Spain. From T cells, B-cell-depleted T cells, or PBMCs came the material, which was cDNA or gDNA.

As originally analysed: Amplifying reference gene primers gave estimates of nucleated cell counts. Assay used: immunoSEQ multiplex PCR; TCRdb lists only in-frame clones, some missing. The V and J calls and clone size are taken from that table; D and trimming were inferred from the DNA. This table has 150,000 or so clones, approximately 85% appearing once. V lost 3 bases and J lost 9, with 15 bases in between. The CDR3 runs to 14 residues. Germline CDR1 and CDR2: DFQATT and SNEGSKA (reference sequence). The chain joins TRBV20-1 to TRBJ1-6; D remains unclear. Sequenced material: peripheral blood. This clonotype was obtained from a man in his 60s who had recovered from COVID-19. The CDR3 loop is CSASIPLGGSPLHF. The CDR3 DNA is TGCAGTGCTAGTATTCCACTGGGAGGTTCACCCCTCCACTTT.